This T cell receptor (beta chain) was obtained from a study of T cells in Graves' hyperthyroidism and ophthalmopathy. The wider study: Peripheral blood specimens were obtained at initial diagnosis, prior to any treatment.

Germline V gene lookup returns CDR1 LNHDA and CDR2 SQIVND (reference sequence). This CDR3 spans 14 amino acids. Trimming stripped 3 bases from V and 1 base from J, with 9 bases between. Using RNA transcripts as the source, TCR beta CDR3 regions were amplified. Researchers ran a first-round RT-PCR on the TCR CDR3 using the HTBI primer set. TCRdb called the multiplex PCR reads again in MiXCR, with one record for every CDR3 protein. The table records 600,000 or so distinct CDR3 sequences, around 13% of them present only once. Study observations and caveats: Separation of ophthalmopathy from stable hyperthyroidism was achieved by a 13 V-J model. The majority of expanded thyroid clonotypes above 0.001 also appeared in blood. Ophthalmopathy was model-predicted a median about six months pre-onset.

This clonotype turned up a few times. Its antigen remains unidentified. This chain uses TRBV19 with TRBJ1-1, with D hard to call. The receptor's source is a woman aged 45-59 years with Graves' ophthalmopathy. Material for sequencing was blood. The CDR3 nucleotides read TGTGCCAGTAGTATGGGAATCAGGAACACTGAAGCTTTCTTT. Translating gives CASSMGIRNTEAFF.